The 4 T cell receptor beta chains below all came from one sample that was sequenced in a study of cytomegalovirus exposure and HLA in healthy donors. The primer mix had 60 Vbeta and 13 Jbeta primers. Data came from immunoSEQ multiplex PCR; TCRdb stores just in-frame clones and leaves some out. The sample yields 150,000 to 200,000 clones, 70% to 90% seen once. Sequenced input: PBMCs. The receptors come from a man aged 18-30 years in good health and CMV-seropositive.

The chain has TRBV5-6 and TRBJ2-5, with 7 bases aligning to TRBD2. CDR1 is SGHDT and CDR2 is YYEEEE in the germline V gene. This CDR3 contains 15 residues. Losses at the gene ends were 0 bases for V and 5 bases for J; bases not matched to a gene: 7. In nucleotides, the CDR3 is TGTGCCAGCAGCTTGGTGGGCGGGGGAACGGAGACCCAGTACTTC. The encoded protein is CASSLVGGGTETQYF.

V gene TRBV6-1 combines with J gene TRBJ2-4, with 9 bases lining up with TRBD2. J lost 0 bases, V lost 0 bases, and 12 bases had no gene match. Germline V CDR1 and CDR2: MNHNS, SASEGT. This CDR3 is built from 20 residues. The CDR3 loop is CASSEAFSGGRTLAKNIQYF. The CDR3 DNA sequence: TGTGCCAGCAGTGAAGCCTTTAGCGGGGGCCGAACTTTAGCCAAAAACATTCAGTACTTC.

Points on this clone: Other DNA sequences within the sample encode an identical CDR3. This chain links TRBV12-5 with TRBJ2-7, with D perhaps TRBD2 (5 bases). Per the germline V gene, CDR1 is LGHNT and CDR2 is FRNRAP. V gave up 6 bases and J gave up 4 bases, with 10 bases separating them. The CDR3 spans 12 residues. CDR3 in DNA: TGTGCTAGTGGCCTCGGAGGATACGAGCAGTACTTC. This gives the protein CASGLGGYEQYF.

Only one count was recorded for this clone. The chain is built from TRBV4-1 and TRBJ2-1; TRBD2 aligns across 10 bases. The germline V gene has CDR1 MGHRA and CDR2 YSYEKL. The CDR3 has 16 amino acids. Trimming removed 3 bases from V and 8 bases from J; junction bases left unmatched: 10. CDR3 DNA sequence: TGCGCCAGCAGCCAGGAAAAGCGGGGGGGCCGCTATGAGCAGTTCTTC. This translates into CASSQEKRGGRYEQFF.